The entry that follows covers one T cell receptor (beta chain) sequence. The specificity of this receptor is unknown. The record has no base qualities; no much larger clone is one base away. Library creation used the immunoSEQ multiplex PCR assay. RNA was extracted from all samples and reverse transcribed into cDNA, which served as template for TCR sequencing. First-strand cDNA was synthesized with SuperScript III using a 2:1 mix of oligo-dT and random hexamers. A synthetic immune receptor repertoire was used to assess amplification bias, and residual bias was removed computationally. The paper's processing steps were these. Raw reads were preprocessed to remove errors, and CDR3 was defined according to IMGT conventions as the region from the conserved cysteine to phenylalanine. Clonality was computed as 1 minus the Shannon entropy, with the entropy normalized by log2 of the number of productive unique TCRs. Whether scalp clones were CD4 or CD8 was inferred by matching scalp TCRbeta sequences against CD4 and CD8 repertoires sorted from blood. TCRdb's version of the immuneACCESS table is confined to in-frame rearrangements and falls short of the full clone set. An unresolved V gene accounts for under half of the shortfall where checked; the remainder is of unknown origin. V and J calls plus clone size are reproduced from that table; the DNA served to infer D and trimming. The sample yields about 12,000 clones; roughly 55% were counted once. Together, the top ten hold approximately 21% of the sample.

These data are taken from a study of CD8+ T cells in alopecia areata (dated 2018 in TCRdb). For the study in its entirety: Treated patients were enrolled in an open-label pilot trial of oral tofacitinib, 5 to 10 mg twice daily, for moderate-to-severe alopecia areata. Patients stayed on tofacitinib for 6 to 18 months and then had 6 months of follow-up off drug so that delayed response and recurrence could be assessed. To study T cell clonal expansion in alopecia areata, the researchers applied high-throughput TCRbeta sequencing to both the C3H/HeJ mouse model and human patients. In humans, TCRbeta sequencing was performed on scalp tissue and on sorted CD4+ and CD8+ peripheral blood T cells from healthy controls and from patients with patchy or totalis/universalis alopecia areata. Biopsies were taken from tofacitinib-treated patients at baseline and again at 4 and 24 weeks into treatment, and several of those patients also had a later scalp biopsy. Scalp clonality was compared across normal scalp (n=4), patchy alopecia areata scalp (n=8), and alopecia totalis/universalis scalp (n=8). RNA was obtained with the PAXgene miRNA kit for fixed scalp, the miRNeasy kit for PBMCs, and the RNeasy kit for mouse skin. TCRbeta CDR3 regions were amplified by immunoSEQ multiplex PCR using 35 Vbeta forward and 13 Jbeta reverse primers. What the authors observed across the whole study: Compared with normal scalp, lesional scalp, particularly in alopecia totalis/universalis, had higher clonality and more expanded CD8+ clones, which suggests antigenic drive. TCR sequences shared between patients were less clear than in mice, possibly partly because of HLA diversity in the patient population. Unlike mouse skin, which is dominated by gammadelta T cells, normal human skin has resident alphabeta T cells that are also sequenced, and this complicates analysis of the scalp TCR repertoire.

The junction carries 19 bases between V and J, which are trimmed by 7 bases and 0 bases respectively. The CDR3, cysteine through phenylalanine, is 18 amino acids long. Of the read, only the CDR3 DNA is kept; its 54 bases are in frame from base 1. The germline V gene supplies CDR1 MDHEN and CDR2 SYDVKM. Lesional scalp punch biopsies and peripheral blood were obtained from alopecia areata patients. Scalp biopsies from humans were placed right away in PAXgene tissue containers for fixation. The chain was built from TRBV28 and TRBJ2-6; TRBD1 might be the D gene, on 6 matching bases. The origin of this receptor is a human donor with alopecia areata. Sequenced: skin. The DNA sequence reads TGTGCCAGCACCCCGACGGGACACTACAGCTCTGGGGCCAACGTCCTGACTTTC. Its translation is CASTPTGHYSSGANVLTF.